This TCR beta chain was found in a study of cytomegalovirus exposure and HLA in healthy donors. Study-wide background: Earlier results showed 120 million or so unique TCR beta sequences derived from some 180 million T cells. General study results and limits: Under in vitro conditions, a few CMV-associated chains were confirmed as specific for CMV antigens. An analysis was carried out at a later point. It showed that HLA-associated TCR beta chains were more clonally expanded than equally common non-associated chains.

Use of 60 Vbeta and 13 Jbeta primers characterized the PCR. Authors' analysis steps: Among the unique TCR beta chains that a later analysis counted, about 85 million in all, about 11 million were shared. The assay was immunoSEQ multiplex PCR, and TCRdb's table has in-frame clones only and misses some. The V and J calls and clone size are taken from that table; D and trimming were inferred from the DNA. The sample has approximately 180,000 clones, about four fifths seen once. Points on this clone: Antigen: not known.

Germline CDR1 is SGHRS and CDR2 is YFSETQ. J was trimmed by 1 base and V by 7 bases; bases with no gene match: 6. This CDR3 spans 14 amino acids. The receptor was isolated from a man aged 25 to 45 in good health and CMV-seropositive. Sequenced: PBMCs. This sequence joins TRBV5-1 and TRBJ2-5, with TRBD2 matching 8 bases. The CDR3 nucleotides read TGCGCCAGCGGGGCGGGAGGTCTCCAAGAGACCCAGTACTTC. It is translated as CASGAGGLQETQYF.